This entry features one TCR beta chain sequence. What it binds is not known. Specified time point: cycle 4 day 1 (C4D1), after five to seven weeks of nivolumab. Relapse was seen in all patients after autologous stem cell transplantation, and brentuximab vedotin exposure was variable. Trimming removed 1 base at V and 4 bases at J, with 11 bases between. The CDR3 is made up of 15 amino acids. Germline CDR1 reads MNHNS; CDR2 reads SASEGT. The data stem from a study of PD-1 blockade in classical Hodgkin lymphoma. Produced via immunoSEQ multiplex PCR; TCRdb's table is partial and in-frame only. The sample lists tens of thousands of clones; about 90% were seen once. Study-level points and caveats: Those achieving complete response showed baseline diversity like newly diagnosed patients. CD4+ TCR diversity, unlike CD8+, climbed significantly by C4D1.

The TCR originated in a human donor with classical Hodgkin lymphoma. Here the sequenced sample was peripheral blood mononuclear cells (PBMCs), taken before the fourth cycle of nivolumab. V and J are TRBV6-1 and TRBJ1-5; D is unclear. The CDR3 loop is CASSEDRVTNQPQHF. In DNA, the CDR3 is TGTGCCAGCAGTGAAGACCGGGTTACGAATCAGCCCCAGCATTTT.